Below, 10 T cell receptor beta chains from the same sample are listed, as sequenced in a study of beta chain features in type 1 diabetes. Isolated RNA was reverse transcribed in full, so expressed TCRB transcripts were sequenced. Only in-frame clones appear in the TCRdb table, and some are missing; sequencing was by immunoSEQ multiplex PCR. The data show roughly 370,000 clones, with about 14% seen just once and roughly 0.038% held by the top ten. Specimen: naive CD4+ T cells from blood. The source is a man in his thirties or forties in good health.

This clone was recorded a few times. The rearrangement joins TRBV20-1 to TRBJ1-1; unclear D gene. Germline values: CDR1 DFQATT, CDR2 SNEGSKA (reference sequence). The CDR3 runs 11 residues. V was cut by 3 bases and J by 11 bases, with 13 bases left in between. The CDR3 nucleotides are TGCAGTGCTAGCCTGAGTGACGGGGCTTTCTTT. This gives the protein CSASLSDGAFF.

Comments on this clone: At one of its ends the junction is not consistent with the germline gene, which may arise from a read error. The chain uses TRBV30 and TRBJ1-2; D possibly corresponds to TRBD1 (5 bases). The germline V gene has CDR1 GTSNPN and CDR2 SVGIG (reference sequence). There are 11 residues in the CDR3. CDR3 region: CDWSLGDGYTF. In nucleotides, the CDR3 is TGTGACTGGAGTTTGGGGGACGGCTACACCTTC. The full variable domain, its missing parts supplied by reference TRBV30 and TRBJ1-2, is SQTIHQWPATLVQPVGSPLSLECTVEGTSNPNLYWYRQAAGRGLQLLFYSVGIGQISSEVPQNLSASRPQDRQFILSSKKLLLSDSGFYLCDWSLGDGYTFGSGTRLTVV.

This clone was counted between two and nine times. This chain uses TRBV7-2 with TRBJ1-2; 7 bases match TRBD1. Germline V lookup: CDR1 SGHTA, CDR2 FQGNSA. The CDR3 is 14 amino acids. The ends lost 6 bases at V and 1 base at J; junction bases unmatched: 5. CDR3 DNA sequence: TGTGCCAGCAGACCGGGACAGATTAACTATGGCTACACCTTC. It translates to CASRPGQINYGYTF.

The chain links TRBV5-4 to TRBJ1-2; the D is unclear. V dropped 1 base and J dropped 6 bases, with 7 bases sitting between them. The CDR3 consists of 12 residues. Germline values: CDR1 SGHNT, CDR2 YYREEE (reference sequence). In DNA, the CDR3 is TGTGCCAGCAGCTTGATCCAGCATGGCTACACCTTC. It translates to CASSLIQHGYTF.

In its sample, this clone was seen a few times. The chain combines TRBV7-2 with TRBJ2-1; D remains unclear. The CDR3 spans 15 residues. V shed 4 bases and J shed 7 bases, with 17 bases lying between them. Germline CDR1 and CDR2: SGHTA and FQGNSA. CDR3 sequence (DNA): TGTGCCAGCAGCTCGTACCACGCCCACGGGAATGAGCAGTTCTTC. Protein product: CASSSYHAHGNEQFF. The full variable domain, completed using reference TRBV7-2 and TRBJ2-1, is GAGVSQSPSNKVTEKGKDVELRCDPISGHTALYWYRQSLGQGLEFLIYFQGNSAPDKSGLPSDRFSAERTGGSVSTLTIQRTQQEDSAVYLCASSSYHAHGNEQFFGPGTRLTVL.

The CDR3 here is CASSLGAAGAYEQYF. The CDR3, as DNA: TGTGCCAGCAGCTTAGGGGCCGCAGGGGCTTACGAGCAGTACTTC. The chain recombines TRBV7-9 with TRBJ2-7, with D maybe TRBD1 (6 bases). The length of the CDR3 is 15 residues. Trimming stripped 1 base from V and 4 bases from J, with 14 bases between. Germline CDR1 and CDR2: SEHNR and FQNEAQ (reference sequence). Supplemented by reference TRBV7-9 and TRBJ2-7, the full variable domain reads DTGVSQNPRHKITKRGQNVTFRCDPISEHNRLYWYRQTLGQGPEFLTYFQNEAQLEKSRLLSDRFSAERPKGSFSTLEIQRTEQGDSAMYLCASSLGAAGAYEQYFGPGTRLTVT.

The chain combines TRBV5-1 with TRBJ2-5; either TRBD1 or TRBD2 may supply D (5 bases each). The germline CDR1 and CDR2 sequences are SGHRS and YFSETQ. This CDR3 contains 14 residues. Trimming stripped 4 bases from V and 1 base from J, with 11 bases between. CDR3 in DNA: TGCGCCAGCAGCCGTGTGGGGGTCCAAGAGACCCAGTACTTC. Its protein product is CASSRVGVQETQYF.

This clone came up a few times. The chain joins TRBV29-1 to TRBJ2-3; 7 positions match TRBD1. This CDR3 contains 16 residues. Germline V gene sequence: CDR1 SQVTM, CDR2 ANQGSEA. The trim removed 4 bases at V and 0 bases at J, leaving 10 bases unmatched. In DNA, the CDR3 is TGCAGCGTTGTTGGGACAGCAACCACTAGCACAGATACGCAGTATTTT. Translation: CSVVGTATTSTDTQYF.

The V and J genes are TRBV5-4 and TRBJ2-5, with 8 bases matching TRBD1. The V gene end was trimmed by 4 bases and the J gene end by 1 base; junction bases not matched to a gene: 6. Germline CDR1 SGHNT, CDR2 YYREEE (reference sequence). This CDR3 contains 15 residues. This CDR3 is CASSPVGQGQETQYF. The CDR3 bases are TGTGCCAGCAGCCCGGTAGGACAGGGCCAAGAGACCCAGTACTTC.

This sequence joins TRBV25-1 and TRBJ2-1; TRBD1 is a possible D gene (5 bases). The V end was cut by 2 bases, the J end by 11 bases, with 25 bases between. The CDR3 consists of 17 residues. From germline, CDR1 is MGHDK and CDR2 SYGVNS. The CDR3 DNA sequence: TGTGCCAGCAGTGAAAACCTCCTAGGTGTACAGGCGGAAAAGCAGTTCTTC. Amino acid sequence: CASSENLLGVQAEKQFF.